Given below is one T cell receptor beta chain in context. As yet, its antigen is unknown. The CDR3 is 14 amino acids. CDR1 and CDR2 from the germline V gene are SNHLY and FYNNEI. V was clipped by 7 bases and J by 2 bases, with 12 bases between them. The sample belongs to a study of T cell responses to AZD1222 COVID-19 vaccine. Clones were sequenced by immunoSEQ multiplex PCR, and TCRdb holds only the in-frame ones, with some missing. This sample has under 150,000 clones; about nine tenths occur once, and the top ten carry under 2%. Study outcomes and limitations: With two AZD1222 doses given, Spike-specific TCR breadth and depth both rose.

The clonotype was recovered from an adult who received the AZD1222 COVID-19 vaccine. The chain has TRBV2 and TRBJ1-5; D not resolved. Sequenced material: peripheral blood, taken 28 days after the second AZD1222 dose. The CDR3 loop is CASMGSGGNQPQHF. CDR3 bases: TGTGCCAGCATGGGGAGTGGAGGCAATCAGCCCCAGCATTTT.